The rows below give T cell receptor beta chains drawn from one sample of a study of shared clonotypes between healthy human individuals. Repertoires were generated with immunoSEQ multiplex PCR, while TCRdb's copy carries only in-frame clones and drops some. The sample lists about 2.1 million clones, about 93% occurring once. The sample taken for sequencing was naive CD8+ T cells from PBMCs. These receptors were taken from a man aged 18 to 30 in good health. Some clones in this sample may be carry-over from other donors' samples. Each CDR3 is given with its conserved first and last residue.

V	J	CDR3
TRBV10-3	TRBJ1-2	CAITDREQGYTF
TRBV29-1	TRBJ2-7	CSVERKAGKPYEQYF
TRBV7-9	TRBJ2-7	CASSLVGSHEQYF
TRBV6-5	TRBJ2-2	CASGPLETGELFF
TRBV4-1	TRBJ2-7	CASSQPGTRRGEQYF
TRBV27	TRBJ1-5	CASSTTWVGNQPQHF
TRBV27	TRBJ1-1	CASSDRAGTEAFF
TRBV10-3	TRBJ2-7	CAISESFASSYEQYF
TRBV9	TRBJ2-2	CASSVDSGTGELFF
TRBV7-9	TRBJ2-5	CASSSGTNRGETQYF
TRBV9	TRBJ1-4	CASSVFGTGGEKLFF
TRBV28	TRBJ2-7	CASSLYQGTYEQYF
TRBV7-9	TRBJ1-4	CASSRISRATNEKLFF
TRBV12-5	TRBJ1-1	CASGLPGKADTEAFF
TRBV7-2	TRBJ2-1	CASTFYDSYNEQFF
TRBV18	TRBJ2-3	CASSPVGEVTDTQYF
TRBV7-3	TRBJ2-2	CASSLMASGRLYTGELFF
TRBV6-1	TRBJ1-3	CASSQYSGNTIYF
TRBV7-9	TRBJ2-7	CASSGGSYEQYF
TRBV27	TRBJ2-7	CASSWGTGDLYEQYF
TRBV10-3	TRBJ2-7	CAISGGTGNYEQYF
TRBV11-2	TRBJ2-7	CASSLAAGGILAYEQYF
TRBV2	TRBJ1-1	CASRPRTVNTEAFF